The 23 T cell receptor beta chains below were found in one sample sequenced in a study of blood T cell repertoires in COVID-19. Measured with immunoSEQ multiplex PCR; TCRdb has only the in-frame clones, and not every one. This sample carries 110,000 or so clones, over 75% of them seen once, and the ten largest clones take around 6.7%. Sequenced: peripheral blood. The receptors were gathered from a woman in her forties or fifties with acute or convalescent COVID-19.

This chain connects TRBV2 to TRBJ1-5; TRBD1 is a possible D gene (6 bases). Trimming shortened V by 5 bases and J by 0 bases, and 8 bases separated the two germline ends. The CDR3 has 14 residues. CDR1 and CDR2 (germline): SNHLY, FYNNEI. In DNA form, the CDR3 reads TGTGCCAGCAGTCTGGACAGTAGCAATCAGCCCCAGCATTTT. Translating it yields CASSLDSSNQPQHF.

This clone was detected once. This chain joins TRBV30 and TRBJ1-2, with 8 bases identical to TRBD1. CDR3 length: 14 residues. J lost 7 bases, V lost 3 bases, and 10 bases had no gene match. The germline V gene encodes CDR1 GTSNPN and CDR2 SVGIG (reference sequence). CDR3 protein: CAWRNRGAVSGYTF. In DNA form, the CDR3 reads TGTGCCTGGAGGAACAGGGGGGCCGTAAGTGGCTACACCTTC.

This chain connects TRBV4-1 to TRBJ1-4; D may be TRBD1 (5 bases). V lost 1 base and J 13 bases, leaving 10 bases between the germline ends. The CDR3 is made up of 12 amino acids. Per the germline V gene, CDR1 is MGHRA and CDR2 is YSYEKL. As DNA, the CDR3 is TGCGCCAGCAGCCAAGGAGGCGACAGACTGTTTTTT. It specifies CASSQGGDRLFF.

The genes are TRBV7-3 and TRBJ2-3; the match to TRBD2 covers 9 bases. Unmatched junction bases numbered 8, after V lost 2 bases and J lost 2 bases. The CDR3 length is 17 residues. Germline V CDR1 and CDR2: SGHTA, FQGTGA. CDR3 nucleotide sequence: TGTGCCAGCAGCTTATACGCCGGGACTAGCTTCACAGATACGCAGTATTTT. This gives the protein CASSLYAGTSFTDTQYF. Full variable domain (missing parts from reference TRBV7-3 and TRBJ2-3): GAGVSQTPSNKVTEKGKYVELRCDPISGHTALYWYRQSLGQGPEFLIYFQGTGAADDSGLPNDRFFAVRPEGSVSTLKIQRTERGDSAVYLCASSLYAGTSFTDTQYFGPGTRLTVL.

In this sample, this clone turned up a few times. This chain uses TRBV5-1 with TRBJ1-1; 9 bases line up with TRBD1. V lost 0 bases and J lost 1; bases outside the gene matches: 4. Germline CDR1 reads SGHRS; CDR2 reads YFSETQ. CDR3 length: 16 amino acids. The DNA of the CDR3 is TGCGCCAGCAGCTTGGGACAGGGGGTTCGGAACACTGAAGCTTTCTTT. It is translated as CASSLGQGVRNTEAFF. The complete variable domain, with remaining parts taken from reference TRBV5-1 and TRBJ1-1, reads KAGVTQTPRYLIKTRGQQVTLSCSPISGHRSVSWYQQTPGQGLQFLFEYFSETQRNKGNFPGRFSGRQFSNSRSEMNVSTLELGDSALYLCASSLGQGVRNTEAFFGQGTRLTVV.

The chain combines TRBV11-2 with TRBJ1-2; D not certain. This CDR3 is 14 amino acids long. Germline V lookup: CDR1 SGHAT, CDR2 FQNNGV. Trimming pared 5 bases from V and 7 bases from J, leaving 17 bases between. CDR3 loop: CASSPAGSSTGYTF. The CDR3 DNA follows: TGTGCCAGCAGCCCCGCCGGGTCGTCCACTGGCTACACCTTC.

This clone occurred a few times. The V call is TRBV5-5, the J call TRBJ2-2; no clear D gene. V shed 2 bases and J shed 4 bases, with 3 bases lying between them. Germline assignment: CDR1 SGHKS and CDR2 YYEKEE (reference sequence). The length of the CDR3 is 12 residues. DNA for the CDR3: TGTGCCAGCAGCTTCTCCACCGGGGAGCTGTTTTTT. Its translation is CASSFSTGELFF.

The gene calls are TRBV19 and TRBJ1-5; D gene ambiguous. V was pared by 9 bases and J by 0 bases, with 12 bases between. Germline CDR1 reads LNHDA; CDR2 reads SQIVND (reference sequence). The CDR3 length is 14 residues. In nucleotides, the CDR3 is TGTGCCAGCAGGAGGCGGAATAGCAATCAGCCCCAGCATTTT. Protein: CASRRRNSNQPQHF.

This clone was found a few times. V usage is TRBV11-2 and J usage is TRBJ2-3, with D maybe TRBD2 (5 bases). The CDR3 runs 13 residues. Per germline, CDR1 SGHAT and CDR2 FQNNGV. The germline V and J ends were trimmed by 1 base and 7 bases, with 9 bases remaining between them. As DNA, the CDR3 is TGTGCCAGCAGCTTAGTACGGGAAAATACGCAGTATTTT. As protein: CASSLVRENTQYF.

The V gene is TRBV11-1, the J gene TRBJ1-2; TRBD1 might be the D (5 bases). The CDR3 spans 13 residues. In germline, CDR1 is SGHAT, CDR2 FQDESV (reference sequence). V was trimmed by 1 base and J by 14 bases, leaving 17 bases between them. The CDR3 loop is CASSLGYRKGRTF. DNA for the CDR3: TGTGCCAGCAGCTTAGGATACAGGAAGGGAAGGACCTTC.

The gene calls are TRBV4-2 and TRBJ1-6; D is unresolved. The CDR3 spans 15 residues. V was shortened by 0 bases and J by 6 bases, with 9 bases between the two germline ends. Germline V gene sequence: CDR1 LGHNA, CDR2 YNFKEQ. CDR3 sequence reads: CASSQDLTGNSPLHF. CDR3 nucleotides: TGTGCCAGCAGCCAAGATTTGACGGGTAATTCACCCCTCCACTTT.

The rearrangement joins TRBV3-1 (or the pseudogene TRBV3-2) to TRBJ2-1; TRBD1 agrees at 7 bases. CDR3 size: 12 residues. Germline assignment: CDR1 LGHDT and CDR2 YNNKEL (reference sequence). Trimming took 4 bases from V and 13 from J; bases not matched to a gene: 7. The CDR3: CASSRTGASQFF. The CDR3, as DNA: TGTGCCAGCAGCCGAACAGGGGCCTCTCAGTTCTTC.

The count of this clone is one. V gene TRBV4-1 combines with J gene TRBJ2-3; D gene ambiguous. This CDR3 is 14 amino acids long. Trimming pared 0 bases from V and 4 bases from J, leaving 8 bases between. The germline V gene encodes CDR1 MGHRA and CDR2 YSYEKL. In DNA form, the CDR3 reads TGCGCCAGCAGCCAAGAGTGGAGAGCAGATACGCAGTATTTT. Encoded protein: CASSQEWRADTQYF.

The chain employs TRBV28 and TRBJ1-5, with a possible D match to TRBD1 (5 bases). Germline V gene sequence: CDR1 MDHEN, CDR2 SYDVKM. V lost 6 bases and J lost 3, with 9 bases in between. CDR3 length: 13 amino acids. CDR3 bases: TGTGCCAGCAGGGAGACAGCCAATCAGCCCCAGCATTTT. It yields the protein CASRETANQPQHF.

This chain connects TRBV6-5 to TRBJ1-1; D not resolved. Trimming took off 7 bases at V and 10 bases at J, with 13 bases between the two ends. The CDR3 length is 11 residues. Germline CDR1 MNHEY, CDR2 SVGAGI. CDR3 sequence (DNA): TGTGCCAGCACACATGGGGAGGGAGCTTTCTTT. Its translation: CASTHGEGAFF.

In DNA form, the CDR3 reads TGTGCCAGCAGCGTGGAGGCCTCCACTGAAGCTTTCTTT. Amino acids: CASSVEASTEAFF. The chain combines TRBV9 with TRBJ1-1; no reliable D call. Between the trimmed V and J ends, which lost 2 bases and 4 bases, there was a span of 9 bases. The CDR3 is 13 amino acids. CDR1 and CDR2 from the germline V gene are SGDLS and YYNGEE.

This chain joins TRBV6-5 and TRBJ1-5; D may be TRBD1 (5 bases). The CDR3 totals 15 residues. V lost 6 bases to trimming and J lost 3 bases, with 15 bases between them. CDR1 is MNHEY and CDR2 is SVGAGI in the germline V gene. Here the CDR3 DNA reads TGTGCCAGCAGAACAGGTACAGTACTCAATCAGCCCCAGCATTTT. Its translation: CASRTGTVLNQPQHF.

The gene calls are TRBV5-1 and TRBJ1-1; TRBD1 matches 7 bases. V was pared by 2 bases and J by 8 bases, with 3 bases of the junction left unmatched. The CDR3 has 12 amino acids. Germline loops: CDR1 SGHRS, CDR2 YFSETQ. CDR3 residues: CASSLQGIEAFF. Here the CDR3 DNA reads TGCGCCAGCAGCTTACAGGGGATAGAAGCTTTCTTT.

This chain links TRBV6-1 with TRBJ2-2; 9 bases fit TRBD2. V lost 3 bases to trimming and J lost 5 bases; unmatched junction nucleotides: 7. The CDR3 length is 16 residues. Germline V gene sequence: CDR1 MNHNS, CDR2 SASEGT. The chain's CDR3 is CASSDWRAGGTGELFF. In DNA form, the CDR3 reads TGTGCCAGCAGTGATTGGCGAGCGGGGGGTACCGGGGAGCTGTTTTTT.

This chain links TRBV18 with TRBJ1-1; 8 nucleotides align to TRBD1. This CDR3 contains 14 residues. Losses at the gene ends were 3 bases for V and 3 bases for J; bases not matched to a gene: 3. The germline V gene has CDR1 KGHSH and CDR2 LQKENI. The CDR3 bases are TGTGCCAGCTCACCGACACAGGGGGACACTGAAGCTTTCTTT. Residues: CASSPTQGDTEAFF.

CDR3 loop: CASTISGRNTDTQYF. CDR3 in DNA: TGTGCCAGCACTATTTCAGGCAGGAACACAGATACGCAGTATTTT. The rearrangement uses TRBV6-5 and TRBJ2-3; no clear D gene. V was trimmed by 7 bases and J by 2 bases, leaving 16 bases between them. This CDR3 region has 15 residues. CDR1 and CDR2 from the germline V gene are MNHEY and SVGAGI.

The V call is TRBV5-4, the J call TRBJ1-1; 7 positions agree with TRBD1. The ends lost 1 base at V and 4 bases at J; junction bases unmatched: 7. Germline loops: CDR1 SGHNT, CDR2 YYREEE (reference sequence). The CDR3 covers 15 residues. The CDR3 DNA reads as TGTGCCAGCAGCTTGAGTAAACAGGGGAGCACTGAAGCTTTCTTT. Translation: CASSLSKQGSTEAFF.

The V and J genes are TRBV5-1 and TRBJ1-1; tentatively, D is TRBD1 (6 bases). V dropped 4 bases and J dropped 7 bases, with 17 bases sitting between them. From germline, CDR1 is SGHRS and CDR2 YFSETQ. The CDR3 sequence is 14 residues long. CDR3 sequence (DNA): TGCGCCAGCAGCCCGAACGGGGCAGGGGATGAAGCTTTCTTT. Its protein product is CASSPNGAGDEAFF.